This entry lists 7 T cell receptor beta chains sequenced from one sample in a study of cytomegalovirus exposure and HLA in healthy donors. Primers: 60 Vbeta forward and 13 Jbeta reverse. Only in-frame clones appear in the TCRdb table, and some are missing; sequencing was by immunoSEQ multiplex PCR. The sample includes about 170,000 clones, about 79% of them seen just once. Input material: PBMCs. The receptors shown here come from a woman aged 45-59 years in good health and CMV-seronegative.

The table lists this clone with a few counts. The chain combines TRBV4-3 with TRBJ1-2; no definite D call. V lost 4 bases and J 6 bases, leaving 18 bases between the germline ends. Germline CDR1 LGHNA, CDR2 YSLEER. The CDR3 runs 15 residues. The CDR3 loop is CASSRVDRLSHGYTF. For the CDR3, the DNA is TGCGCCAGCAGCCGGGTGGACCGACTATCGCATGGCTACACCTTC.

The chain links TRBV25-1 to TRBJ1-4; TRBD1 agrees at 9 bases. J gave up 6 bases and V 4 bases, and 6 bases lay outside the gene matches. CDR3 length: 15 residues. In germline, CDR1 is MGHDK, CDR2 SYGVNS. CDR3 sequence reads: CASSVTGGEDEKLFF. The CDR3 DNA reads TGTGCCAGCAGTGTGACAGGGGGTGAAGATGAAAAACTGTTTTTT.

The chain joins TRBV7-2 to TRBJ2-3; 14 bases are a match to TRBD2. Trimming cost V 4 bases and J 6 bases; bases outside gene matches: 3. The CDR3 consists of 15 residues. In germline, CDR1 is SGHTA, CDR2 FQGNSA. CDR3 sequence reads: CASSSRTSGGDTQYF. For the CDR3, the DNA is TGTGCCAGCAGCTCTAGGACTAGCGGGGGGGATACGCAGTATTTT.

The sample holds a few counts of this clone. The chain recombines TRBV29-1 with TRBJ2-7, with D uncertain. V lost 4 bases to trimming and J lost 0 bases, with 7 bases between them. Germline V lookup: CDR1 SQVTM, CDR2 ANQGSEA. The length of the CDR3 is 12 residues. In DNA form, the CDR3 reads TGCAGCGTTGCGACTCCCTCCTACGAGCAGTACTTC. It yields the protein CSVATPSYEQYF.

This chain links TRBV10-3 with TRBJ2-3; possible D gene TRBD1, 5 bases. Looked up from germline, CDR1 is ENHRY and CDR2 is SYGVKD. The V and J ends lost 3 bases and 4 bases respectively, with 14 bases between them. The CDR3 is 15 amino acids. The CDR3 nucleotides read TGTGCCATCAGTGATGAGTCAGGGTGGGCAGATACGCAGTATTTT. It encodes CAISDESGWADTQYF.

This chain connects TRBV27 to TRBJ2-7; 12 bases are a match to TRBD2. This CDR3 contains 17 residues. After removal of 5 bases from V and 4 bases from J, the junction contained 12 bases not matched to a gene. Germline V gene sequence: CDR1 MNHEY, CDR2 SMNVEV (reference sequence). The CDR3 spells CASSGIRTSGAAYEQYF. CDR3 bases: TGTGCCAGCAGTGGGATTCGGACTAGCGGGGCTGCTTACGAGCAGTACTTC.

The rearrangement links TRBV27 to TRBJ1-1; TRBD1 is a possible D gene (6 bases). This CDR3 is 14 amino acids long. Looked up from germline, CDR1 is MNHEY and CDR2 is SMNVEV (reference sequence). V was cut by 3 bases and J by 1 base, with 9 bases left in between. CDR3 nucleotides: TGTGCCAGCAGTTTCCAGGGGTGGAACACTGAAGCTTTCTTT. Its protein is CASSFQGWNTEAFF.